The sequence of this T cell receptor beta chain was determined in a study of cytomegalovirus exposure and HLA in healthy donors. As to this clone: Its target is unknown.

The study, taken as a whole, reports: Investigators reported approximately 150 TCR beta chains as tied to cytomegalovirus. It was confirmed in vitro that three of the CMV-associated chains were specific for CMV antigens. With high specificity and sensitivity, the classifier reportedly diagnosed cytomegalovirus status.

The table came from immunoSEQ multiplex PCR; TCRdb's copy has only in-frame clones and leaves some out. Of some 170,000 clones detected, around 92% appear once; the ten largest clones hold about 9.3%. The receptor was isolated from a woman between 18 and 29 years old in good health and CMV-seropositive. The sequencing sample was made of PBMCs.

The CDR3 sequence is CASRLSSYNEQFF. In DNA, the CDR3 is TGTGCCAGCAGACTTAGCTCCTACAATGAGCAGTTCTTC. This chain links TRBV6-5 with TRBJ2-1; D not certain. The V end lost 6 bases, the J end lost 0 bases, and 6 bases lay between the germline ends. Germline CDR1 is MNHEY and CDR2 is SVGAGI. The CDR3 consists of 13 residues.